This T cell receptor (beta chain) was sequenced in a study of PD-1 blockade in classical Hodgkin lymphoma (dated by TCRdb to the early 2020s). Context from the whole study: Nivolumab dosing was 3 mg/kg intravenously every 2 weeks, continuing until either disease progression or unacceptable toxicity. A peripheral blood immune signature of response to PD-1 blockade in classical Hodgkin lymphoma was defined using TCR beta sequencing and CyTOF. General conclusions and limits of the study: The study was limited to a single clinical trial cohort, and causes of repertoire differences, possibly disease activity or prior therapy, remained undefined. Patients starting nivolumab less than 1 year after ASCT had lower diversity and were excluded from later analyses to avoid confounding by immune reconstitution. Trial patients achieving complete response had baseline diversity similar to newly diagnosed patients, whereas partial responders and progressors had significantly lower diversity. Newly diagnosed patients were reported to have lower baseline TCR diversity than healthy donors, and relapsed/refractory patients were reported to have lower baseline TCR diversity still. By C4D1, a significant rise was seen in CD4+ TCR diversity but not in CD8+ TCR diversity (p=0.0027 vs p=0.16), and the rise was most apparent among complete responders (p=0.02).

The Qiagen DNeasy kit was used to extract genomic DNA from unsorted PBMCs and from the negatively selected CD4+ and CD8+ fractions. TCR beta CDR3 regions were subjected to amplification by immunoSEQ multiplex PCR with primers that anneal to V and J segments. A synthetic immune receptor repertoire was used to minimize amplification bias, and remaining bias was computationally removed after sequencing. Per the original workflow: Custom Python scripts were used to quantify repertoire diversity as the Shannon entropy index. Unsorted, CD4+ and CD8+ repertoires were analyzed separately, except in combined analyses where CD4+ and CD8+ sequences were merged in silico. Clonal expansion was defined as at least a 2-fold frequency increase after treatment relative to C1D1, with a pseudocount of 0.5 for undetected baseline clones. Singleton clones were defined as clones with 0 or 1 copy at C1D1, and non-singleton clones were defined as clones with 2 or more copies. Clones expanded in unsorted samples were labelled as CD4+, CD8+ or unknown by matching protein sequences in sorted samples from the same patient. Wilcoxon tests on paired samples were used to test changes in diversity from C1D1 to C4D1. TCRdb stores this immuneACCESS table with in-frame sequences only. Part of the clones is absent; in the studies checked, under half of the shortfall reflects unresolved V genes, and no reason is known for the rest. V and J calls and clone size are as listed in that table; D and trimming were resolved from the DNA. This sample lists 25,000 to 35,000 clones; roughly 76% were detected once. Roughly 15% of the sample rests with the top ten.

As regards this clone: Its binding antigen is unknown. No much larger clone exists at a distance of one base, and base qualities are not known.

Reading the label with the study, this specimen's time point is: cycle 2 day 1 (C2D1) of nivolumab. All trial patients had relapsed after autologous stem cell transplantation, with cohorts A, B and C differing in prior brentuximab vedotin exposure. The trial cohort included 50 or so patients with relapsed/refractory classical Hodgkin lymphoma, and each patient had a best overall response of complete response, partial response or progressive disease. Single-agent nivolumab was administered to trial patients in the multi-cohort phase II CheckMate 205 trial. An independent review committee assessed best overall response by applying the 2007 International Working Group response criteria. Trial PBMCs were collected just before the start of nivolumab (C1D1) and during therapy at cycle 2 day 1 and cycle 4 day 1. After peripheral blood was drawn into 8 mL Vacutainer Cell Preparation Tubes, PBMCs were isolated by centrifugation and then cryopreserved.

The germline V gene specifies SGHRS as CDR1 and YFSETQ as CDR2. V was cut back by 4 bases and J by 6 bases, leaving a gap of 14 bases between them. The CDR3 has 13 amino acids, counting the end cysteine and phenylalanine. Just CDR3 DNA is preserved here, 39 bases in frame from base 1. Specimen: peripheral blood mononuclear cells (PBMCs), collected before the second cycle of nivolumab. This clonotype was obtained from a human donor with classical Hodgkin lymphoma. The chain joins TRBV5-1 to TRBJ2-7; the D gene lacks a confident call. The CDR3 here reads CASSRVLGGEQYF. The sequence in DNA is TGCGCCAGCAGCAGGGTCTTAGGCGGCGAGCAGTACTTC.